This T cell receptor beta chain comes out of a study of OX40 agonist ivuxolimab in advanced cancers. Whole-study results and caveats: At 0.1 to 3.0 mg/kg, clonal expansion of CD4+ and CD8+ blood T cells had occurred by week 6.

This CDR3 region has 15 residues. Germline V gives CDR1 SGHKS, CDR2 YYEKEE (reference sequence). V lost 2 bases and J lost 4; bases outside the gene matches: 6. The table came from immunoSEQ multiplex PCR; TCRdb's copy has only in-frame clones and leaves some out. The top ten clones hold around 0.78% of a sample with around 70,000 clones, roughly 84% of them seen once. Note on this clone: Its antigen remains unidentified.

The clonotype originates from an adult with an advanced solid tumor such as melanoma, head and neck, liver or kidney cancer. The material was CD4+ or CD8+ T cells sorted from blood, obtained in a trial of the OX40 agonist ivuxolimab. V gene TRBV5-5 combines with J gene TRBJ2-7; 10 bases are shared with TRBD1. The CDR3 sequence: CASSFRGDRGYEQYF. CDR3 sequence (DNA): TGTGCCAGCAGCTTCCGAGGGGACAGGGGTTACGAGCAGTACTTC.